This passage covers 15 T cell receptor beta chains from one sample sequenced in a study of CD8+ T cells in alopecia areata. RNA was extracted and reverse transcribed into cDNA as the sequencing template. This table comes from immunoSEQ multiplex PCR, and its TCRdb copy is limited to in-frame clones, with some not included. The table includes 150,000 to 200,000 clones, 58% detected once. The treatment denotes: oral pan-JAK inhibitor, 5-10 mg twice daily. This sample comprised CD4+ T cells sorted from blood, obtained at approximately week 55, from a patient treated with tofacitinib. The receptors shown here come from a human donor with alopecia areata.

This rearrangement joins TRBV7-9 to TRBJ2-1; D gene uncertain. The CDR3 spans 14 residues. Trimming stripped 2 bases from V and 3 bases from J, with 8 bases between. Germline CDR1 reads SEHNR; CDR2 reads FQNEAQ (reference sequence). CDR3 sequence: CASSLRSNYNEQFF. For the CDR3, the DNA is TGTGCCAGCAGCTTAAGGAGCAACTACAATGAGCAGTTCTTC.

This clone was observed a handful of times. The V and J genes are TRBV27 and TRBJ1-1; D unclear. V lost 3 bases and J 4 bases, leaving 12 bases between the germline ends. The germline V gene encodes CDR1 MNHEY and CDR2 SMNVEV (reference sequence). The CDR3 covers 14 residues. The CDR3 DNA reads as TGTGCCAGCAGTTTCGGGTTCACGGGCACTGAAGCTTTCTTT. Its protein is CASSFGFTGTEAFF.

The chain links TRBV6-1 to TRBJ2-6; 8 bases agree with TRBD1. The junction had 4 bases not matched to a gene; V was cut back by 3 bases and J by 9 bases. The germline V gene encodes CDR1 MNHNS and CDR2 SASEGT. The CDR3 runs 14 residues. DNA for the CDR3: TGTGCCAGCAGTGAGCCCAGGGGGCGCAACGTCCTGACTTTC. Translated: CASSEPRGRNVLTF.

In its sample, this clone was seen a few times. The rearrangement links TRBV7-8 to TRBJ2-7, with D unresolved. The CDR3 has 11 amino acids. With 4 bases removed from V and 4 bases from J, the gap between germline ends came to 5 bases. CDR1 is SGHVS and CDR2 is FQNEAQ in the germline V gene. Here the CDR3 reads CASSSDYEQYF. The CDR3 nucleotides read TGTGCCAGCAGCTCGGATTACGAGCAGTACTTC.

The chain employs TRBV2 and TRBJ2-3; the match to TRBD2 covers 13 bases. Germline trimming cut 7 bases from V and 7 bases from J; bases unmatched to any gene: 11. CDR3 size: 16 residues. Germline CDR1 is SNHLY and CDR2 is FYNNEI. As DNA, the CDR3 is TGTGCCAGCACCGAGGGAACTAGCGGGGGGGCTTATACGCAGTATTTT. Translated: CASTEGTSGGAYTQYF.

This clone came up a few times. The V gene is TRBV30, the J gene TRBJ1-5; 7 bases agree with TRBD1. V shed 3 bases, J shed 6 bases, and the junction held 8 bases outside the gene matches. Germline loops: CDR1 GTSNPN, CDR2 SVGIG (reference sequence). The CDR3 is made up of 14 amino acids. CDR3 nucleotide sequence: TGTGCCTGGAGCGCGACAGGGCTTGGTCAGCCCCAGCATTTT. Translated: CAWSATGLGQPQHF.

This clone was counted between two and nine times. The V call is TRBV9, the J call TRBJ2-2, with D tentatively TRBD1 or TRBD2 (5 bases each). V shed 2 bases and J shed 7 bases, with 15 bases lying between them. Germline-derived CDR1 and CDR2 are SGDLS and YYNGEE. This CDR3 has 15 amino acids. DNA for the CDR3: TGTGCCAGCAGCGTTCAGGGACGGTCGGGCGGGGAGCTGTTTTTT. Protein: CASSVQGRSGGELFF.

This chain connects TRBV5-6 to TRBJ1-4; D not resolved. Looked up from germline, CDR1 is SGHDT and CDR2 is YYEEEE. Trimming removed 0 bases at V and 4 bases at J, with 10 bases between. The CDR3 contains 15 residues. The CDR3 spells CASSLVGLRNEKLFF. The CDR3 DNA sequence: TGTGCCAGCAGCTTGGTAGGGCTACGTAATGAAAAACTGTTTTTT.

CDR3: CASSRAGTGGSLNTEAFF. The CDR3 nucleotides read TGCGCCAGCAGCCGAGCCGGGACAGGGGGATCTTTGAACACTGAAGCTTTCTTT. The rearrangement links TRBV4-1 to TRBJ1-1; 11 bases are a match to TRBD1. Unmatched junction bases numbered 10, after V lost 4 bases and J lost 0 bases. CDR1 and CDR2 (germline): MGHRA, YSYEKL. CDR3 length: 18 amino acids.

This clone was detected only a few times. The chain employs TRBV7-9 and TRBJ1-5; no reliable D call. The CDR3 runs to 15 residues. The V end was cut by 4 bases, the J end by 0 bases, with 10 bases between. From germline, CDR1 is SEHNR and CDR2 FQNEAQ (reference sequence). The CDR3 nucleotides are TGTGCCAGCAGCTGGGGAGCTCATAGCAATCAGCCCCAGCATTTT. This gives the protein CASSWGAHSNQPQHF.

This clone was detected only once. The genes are TRBV4-2 and TRBJ2-7; possible D gene TRBD1, 6 bases. The CDR3 is 14 residues long. Germline V gene sequence: CDR1 LGHNA, CDR2 YNFKEQ. V shed 0 bases and J shed 5 bases, with 11 bases lying between them. CDR3 in DNA: TGTGCCAGCAGCCAAGAAGCCAGGGGAGACGAGCAGTACTTC. This sequence encodes CASSQEARGDEQYF.

The chain recombines TRBV7-9 with TRBJ2-1; 14 bases fit TRBD2. CDR3 length equals 16 residues. Germline V gives CDR1 SEHNR, CDR2 FQNEAQ (reference sequence). V was clipped by 5 bases and J by 11 bases; unmatched bases: 11. CDR3 nucleotides: TGTGCCAGCAGCCCTCGGGGACTAGCGGGGGCCGATCAGCAGTTCTTC. Translation: CASSPRGLAGADQQFF.

The V and J genes are TRBV30 and TRBJ1-1; D call uncertain. Trimming took 0 bases from V and 4 from J, leaving 6 bases between them. From germline, CDR1 is GTSNPN and CDR2 SVGIG (reference sequence). The CDR3 has 12 amino acids. CDR3 amino acids: CAWSVMVTEAFF. CDR3 coding DNA: TGTGCCTGGAGTGTAATGGTCACTGAAGCTTTCTTT.

This clone was detected only a few times. Distinct nucleotide sequences in the sample also encode this CDR3. The genes are TRBV29-1 and TRBJ2-5; D may be TRBD2 (6 bases). Trimming stripped 3 bases from V and 5 bases from J, with 13 bases between. CDR1 SQVTM and CDR2 ANQGSEA come from the germline V gene. This CDR3 has 13 residues. CDR3 nucleotides: TGCAGCGTTGATGGGGGGAGATTGGAGACCCAGTACTTC. Its translation: CSVDGGRLETQYF.

The gene calls are TRBV29-1 and TRBJ2-1, with 10 positions matching TRBD2. Per germline, CDR1 SQVTM and CDR2 ANQGSEA. This CDR3 is 17 amino acids long. Germline trimming cut 3 bases from V and 6 bases from J; bases unmatched to any gene: 14. Here the CDR3 reads CSVEKPSGGSNGNEQFF. Here the CDR3 DNA reads TGCAGCGTTGAGAAGCCTAGCGGGGGATCCAACGGCAATGAGCAGTTCTTC.